The clone carrying this T cell receptor (beta chain) appeared once. Its antigen is unknown. This CDR3 region has 17 residues. Germline V gene data show CDR1 as PRHDT and CDR2 as FYEKMQ (reference sequence). The V end lost 2 bases, the J end lost 0 bases, and 14 bases lay between the germline ends. The assay, immunoSEQ v3.0, was run at survey level. TCRdb's table, derived via immunoSEQ multiplex PCR, lists solely in-frame clones and lacks some. The sample lists 25,000 or so clones, about four fifths occurring once. This entry is derived from a study of long-term antiretroviral therapy in people with HIV. Broader study findings: Pre-ART clonal expansions dominated every time point's repertoire.

This receptor was identified in a man between 18 and 35 years old with HIV. This chain joins TRBV13 and TRBJ1-3; TRBD1 might be the D (5 bases). Material: unsorted PBMCs, obtained 3 years after starting antiretroviral therapy. The CDR3 DNA reads TGTGCCAGCAGCTTACGACCCGGGGCCTCCTCTGGAAACACCATATATTTT. The encoded protein is CASSLRPGASSGNTIYF.